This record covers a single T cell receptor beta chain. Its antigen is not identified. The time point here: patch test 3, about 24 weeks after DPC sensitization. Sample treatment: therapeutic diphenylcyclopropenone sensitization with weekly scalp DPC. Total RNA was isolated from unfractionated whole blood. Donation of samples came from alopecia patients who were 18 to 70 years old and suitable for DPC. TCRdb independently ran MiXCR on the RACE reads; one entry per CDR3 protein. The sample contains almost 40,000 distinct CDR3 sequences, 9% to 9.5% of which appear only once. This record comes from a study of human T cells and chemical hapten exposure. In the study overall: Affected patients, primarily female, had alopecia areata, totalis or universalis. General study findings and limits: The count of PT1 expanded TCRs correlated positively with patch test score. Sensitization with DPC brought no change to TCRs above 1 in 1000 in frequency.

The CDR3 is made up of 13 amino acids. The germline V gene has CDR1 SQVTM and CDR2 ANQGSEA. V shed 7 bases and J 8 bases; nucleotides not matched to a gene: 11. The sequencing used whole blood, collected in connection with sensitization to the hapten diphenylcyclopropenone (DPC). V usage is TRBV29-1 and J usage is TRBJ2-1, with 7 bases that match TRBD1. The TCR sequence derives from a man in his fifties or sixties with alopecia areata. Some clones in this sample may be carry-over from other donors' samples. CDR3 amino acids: CSAYRDRVYEQFF. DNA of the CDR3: TGCAGCGCCTACCGGGACAGAGTATATGAGCAGTTCTTC.